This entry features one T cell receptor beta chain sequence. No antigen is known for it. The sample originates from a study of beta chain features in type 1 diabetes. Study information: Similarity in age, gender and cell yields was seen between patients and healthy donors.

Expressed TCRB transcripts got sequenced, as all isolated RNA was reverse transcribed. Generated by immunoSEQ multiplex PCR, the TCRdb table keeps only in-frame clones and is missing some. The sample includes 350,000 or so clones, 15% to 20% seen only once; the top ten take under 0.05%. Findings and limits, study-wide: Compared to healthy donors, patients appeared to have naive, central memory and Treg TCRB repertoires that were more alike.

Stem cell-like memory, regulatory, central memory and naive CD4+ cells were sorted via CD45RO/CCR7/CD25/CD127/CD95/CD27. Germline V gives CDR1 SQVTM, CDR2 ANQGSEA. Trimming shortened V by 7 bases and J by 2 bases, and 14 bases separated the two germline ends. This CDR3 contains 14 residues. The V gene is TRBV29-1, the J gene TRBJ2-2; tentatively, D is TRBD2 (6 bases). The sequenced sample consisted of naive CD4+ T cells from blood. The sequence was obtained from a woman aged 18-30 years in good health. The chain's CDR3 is CSAGGALNTGELFF. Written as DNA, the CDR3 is TGCAGCGCTGGCGGGGCGCTTAACACCGGGGAGCTGTTTTTT.